This T cell receptor beta chain was retrieved from a study of Ad26.COV2.S vaccination and SARS-CoV-2 variants. Sequencing used immunoSEQ multiplex PCR; TCRdb keeps in-frame clones, though not all of them. The repertoire includes around 320,000 clones, around 87% of them detected once, and roughly 3.6% sits in the top ten. In germline, CDR1 is LGHNA, CDR2 YNFKEQ. This CDR3 contains 17 residues. With 3 bases clipped from V and 0 bases from J, the junction kept 6 bases outside the gene matches. The treatment: around 19 received Ad26.COV2.S at low or high dose, single or two shots; several received placebo; per-sample allocation not given. Samples came from day 63 after the first vaccine or placebo injection. This person who donated was an adult of 18-55 years in Boston. This vaccine is an Ad26 vector that expresses the Wuhan-strain SARS-CoV-2 spike. Findings and limits, study-wide: Recipients of either vaccine or placebo displayed similar breadth of non-spike TCRs.

On this clone itself: Its antigen remains unknown.

The sequencing here drew on peripheral blood, taken in a trial of Ad26.COV2.S vaccine versus placebo. The TCR was taken from a person aged 18-65 years who received the Ad26.COV2.S COVID-19 vaccine or a placebo. The V gene is TRBV4-2, the J gene TRBJ2-5, with 11 bases identical to TRBD2. In DNA, the CDR3 is TGTGCCAGCAGCCAGGGGACTAGCGGTGGGTACCAAGAGACCCAGTACTTC. This codes for CASSQGTSGGYQETQYF.